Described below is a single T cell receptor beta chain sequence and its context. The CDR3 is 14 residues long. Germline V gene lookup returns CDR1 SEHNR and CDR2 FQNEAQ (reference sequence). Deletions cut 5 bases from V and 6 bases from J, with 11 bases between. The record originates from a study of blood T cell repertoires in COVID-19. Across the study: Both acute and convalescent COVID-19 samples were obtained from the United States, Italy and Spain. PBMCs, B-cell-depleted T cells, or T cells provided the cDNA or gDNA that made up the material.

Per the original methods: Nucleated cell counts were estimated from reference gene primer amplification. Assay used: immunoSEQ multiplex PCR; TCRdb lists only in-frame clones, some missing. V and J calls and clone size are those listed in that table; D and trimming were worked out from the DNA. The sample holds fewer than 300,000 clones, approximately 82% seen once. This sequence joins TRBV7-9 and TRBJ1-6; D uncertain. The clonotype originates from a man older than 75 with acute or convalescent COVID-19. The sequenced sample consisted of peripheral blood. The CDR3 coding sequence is TGTGCCAGCAGCAAAACAACAGTTAATTCACCCCTCCACTTT. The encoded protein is CASSKTTVNSPLHF.